The 25 T cell receptor beta chains below all came from one sample that was sequenced in a study of cytomegalovirus exposure and HLA in healthy donors. Measured with immunoSEQ multiplex PCR; TCRdb has only the in-frame clones, and not every one. The sample consists of fewer than 250,000 clones, approximately 80% of them appearing once. Sequencing was performed on PBMCs. The receptors were sampled from a woman aged 30 to 39 in good health and CMV-seropositive.

CDR3 sequence: CASSEWTGGYTF. The DNA for the CDR3 is TGTGCCAGCAGCGAATGGACCGGTGGCTACACCTTC. The chain couples TRBV21-1 to TRBJ1-2. TRBV21-1 is classified as a pseudogene. The CDR3 contains 12 residues.

The chain carries TRBV7-9 and TRBJ2-7, with 8 bases aligning to TRBD2. The length of the CDR3 is 16 residues. Germline V lookup: CDR1 SEHNR, CDR2 FQNEAQ (reference sequence). Trimming cost V 5 bases and J 1 base; bases outside gene matches: 10. In nucleotides, the CDR3 is TGTGCCAGCAGCCCCTCAGTTAGCGGGGAGTCCTACGAGCAGTACTTC. Protein product: CASSPSVSGESYEQYF. The full variable domain, its missing parts supplied by reference TRBV7-9 and TRBJ2-7, is DTGVSQNPRHKITKRGQNVTFRCDPISEHNRLYWYRQTLGQGPEFLTYFQNEAQLEKSRLLSDRFSAERPKGSFSTLEIQRTEQGDSAMYLCASSPSVSGESYEQYFGPGTRLTVT.

The rearrangement joins TRBV11-2 to TRBJ1-1, with D tentatively TRBD1 (5 bases). This CDR3 is built from 13 residues. Trimming pared 9 bases from V and 4 bases from J, leaving 15 bases between. The germline gives CDR1 SGHAT, CDR2 FQNNGV. CDR3 sequence: CASVRGVGTEAFF. DNA of the CDR3: TGTGCCAGTGTTCGGGGGGTGGGCACTGAAGCTTTCTTT.

This clone was observed a single time. J is TRBJ1-1 and V is TRBV29-1; 9 nucleotides line up with TRBD1. Germline V CDR1 and CDR2: SQVTM, ANQGSEA. V lost 6 bases to trimming and J lost 2 bases; unmatched junction nucleotides: 7. The CDR3 extends over 14 amino acids. CDR3 sequence (DNA): TGCAGCGTCACCTCGGGACAGGGAAACACTGAAGCTTTCTTT. Protein sequence: CSVTSGQGNTEAFF.

This clone was seen just once. The chain is built from TRBV29-1 and TRBJ2-4; D not resolved. The CDR3 is made up of 17 amino acids. CDR1 SQVTM and CDR2 ANQGSEA come from the germline V gene. The V end was cut by 1 base, the J end by 0 bases, with 16 bases between. The CDR3 protein is CSVEGAPTALAKNIQYF. The CDR3 DNA reads as TGCAGCGTTGAAGGAGCCCCGACTGCACTAGCCAAAAACATTCAGTACTTC.

This chain uses TRBV27 with TRBJ1-5; D remains ambiguous. The germline V gene encodes CDR1 MNHEY and CDR2 SMNVEV (reference sequence). Trimming stripped 7 bases from V and 6 bases from J, with 10 bases between. The CDR3 has 12 residues. Written as DNA, the CDR3 is TGTGCCAGCACCTCCGGAGGTCAGCCCCAGCATTTT. This translates into CASTSGGQPQHF.

The chain combines TRBV27 with TRBJ2-2; D is unresolved. This CDR3 contains 17 residues. V shed 2 bases and J shed 5 bases, with 18 bases lying between them. Germline lookup yields CDR1 MNHEY and CDR2 SMNVEV (reference sequence). CDR3 region: CASSLKGRSTGTGELFF. The CDR3 coding sequence is TGTGCCAGCAGTTTAAAAGGCAGGTCGACTGGAACCGGGGAGCTGTTTTTT.

The gene calls are TRBV6-6 and TRBJ2-7; 7 bases are a match to TRBD1. The CDR3 extends over 14 amino acids. CDR1 is MNHNY, CDR2 SVGAGI, per germline (reference sequence). Unmatched junction bases numbered 2, after V lost 2 bases and J lost 1 base. The CDR3 reads CASSYGTASYEQYF. CDR3 sequence (DNA): TGTGCCAGCAGTTACGGGACAGCTTCCTACGAGCAGTACTTC.

This clone was detected only a few times. The genes are TRBV7-2 and TRBJ2-3; D gene uncertain. The CDR3 consists of 13 residues. Trimming pared 3 bases from V and 6 bases from J, leaving 10 bases between. In germline, CDR1 is SGHTA, CDR2 FQGNSA. CDR3 DNA sequence: TGTGCCAGCAGCTTCTTGGTCGGGGATACGCAGTATTTT. It is translated as CASSFLVGDTQYF.

This rearrangement joins TRBV10-1 to TRBJ2-3; TRBD2 is a possible D gene (5 bases). Looked up from germline, CDR1 is WNHNN and CDR2 is SYGVQD (reference sequence). The germline V and J ends were trimmed by 0 bases and 8 bases, with 9 bases remaining between them. The CDR3 length is 13 residues. The CDR3 here is CASSESEGATQYF. The CDR3, as DNA: TGCGCCAGCAGTGAGTCCGAGGGCGCTACGCAGTATTTT.

The J gene is TRBJ2-3, the V gene TRBV7-4, with 11 bases aligning to TRBD2. Germline V gives CDR1 SGHVT, CDR2 SQSDAQ. V was clipped by 5 bases and J by 1 base; unmatched bases: 5. The CDR3 runs to 16 residues. The CDR3 reads CASSRTSGPGTDTQYF. For the CDR3, the DNA is TGTGCCAGCAGCCGGACTAGCGGGCCGGGCACAGATACGCAGTATTTT.

This chain uses TRBV15 with TRBJ2-3; 8 nucleotides line up with TRBD2. Per the germline V gene, CDR1 is LNHNV and CDR2 is YYDKDF (reference sequence). There are 14 residues in the CDR3. J was trimmed by 0 bases and V by 8 bases; bases with no gene match: 4. Here the CDR3 reads CATDLAGSTDTQYF. The DNA of the CDR3 is TGTGCCACCGATCTAGCGGGTAGCACAGATACGCAGTATTTT.

CDR3 DNA sequence: TGTGCCAGCAGTCCTAGCGGTGCCAGCTCCTACAATGAGCAGTTCTTC. It codes for CASSPSGASSYNEQFF. The chain employs TRBV7-3 and TRBJ2-1, with TRBD2 matching 7 bases. Germline lookup yields CDR1 SGHTA and CDR2 FQGTGA. V lost 6 bases to trimming and J lost 0 bases; unmatched junction nucleotides: 8. This CDR3 is 16 amino acids long.

The CDR3 reads CASSYAGGTEAFF. The CDR3 coding sequence is TGTGCCAGCAGTTACGCCGGGGGCACTGAAGCTTTCTTT. J is TRBJ1-1 and V is TRBV6-5, with a tentative D call TRBD1 (5 bases). The CDR3 runs to 13 residues. The V and J ends lost 2 bases and 4 bases respectively, with 8 bases between them. Germline assignment: CDR1 MNHEY and CDR2 SVGAGI.

The V call is TRBV19, the J call TRBJ2-7; the match to TRBD2 covers 7 bases. This CDR3 is 16 amino acids long. Trimming removed 4 bases from V and 3 bases from J; junction bases left unmatched: 12. The V gene's germline CDR1 is LNHDA and CDR2 SQIVND (reference sequence). The CDR3 DNA sequence: TGTGCCAGTAGTAACCTATGGAGGACTAGGGTCTACGAGCAGTACTTC. Translated, it gives CASSNLWRTRVYEQYF.

This chain links TRBV5-4 with TRBJ2-2; 7 bases are a match to TRBD1. The CDR3 sequence is 16 residues long. Germline V gene data show CDR1 as SGHNT and CDR2 as YYREEE (reference sequence). V lost 3 bases to trimming and J lost 6 bases; unmatched junction nucleotides: 11. The CDR3 spells CASSSKGASVAGELFF. In DNA, the CDR3 is TGTGCCAGCAGCTCCAAGGGGGCAAGTGTAGCCGGGGAGCTGTTTTTT.

The genes are TRBV19 and TRBJ2-6; D call uncertain. The germline V gene encodes CDR1 LNHDA and CDR2 SQIVND (reference sequence). The V and J ends lost 7 bases and 0 bases respectively, with 13 bases between them. There are 16 residues in the CDR3. For the CDR3, the DNA is TGTGCCAGTAACGCAGGATTGGGCTCTGGGGCCAACGTCCTGACTTTC. Protein product: CASNAGLGSGANVLTF.

The J gene is TRBJ1-4, the V gene TRBV5-6; D is ambiguous. Germline-derived CDR1 and CDR2 are SGHDT and YYEEEE. The CDR3 sequence is 14 residues long. The germline V and J ends were trimmed by 3 bases and 7 bases, with 13 bases remaining between them. CDR3 in amino acids: CASSSNTVFEKLFF. CDR3 bases: TGTGCCAGCAGCTCCAACACCGTTTTTGAAAAACTGTTTTTT. The variable domain in full, completed from reference TRBV5-6 and TRBJ1-4, reads DAGVTQSPTHLIKTRGQQVTLRCSPKSGHDTVSWYQQALGQGPQFIFQYYEEEERQRGNFPDRFSGHQFPNYSSELNVNALLLGDSALYLCASSSNTVFEKLFFGSGTQLSVL.

The CDR3 bases are TGTGCCAGCGAAGCGGGAGTGGAGGTGACAGATACGCAGTATTTT. Protein: CASEAGVEVTDTQYF. V gene TRBV25-1 combines with J gene TRBJ2-3; 8 bases agree with TRBD2. Germline V gene data show CDR1 as MGHDK and CDR2 as SYGVNS. CDR3 length: 15 amino acids. V shed 8 bases, J shed 3 bases, and the junction held 10 bases outside the gene matches.

The chain joins TRBV7-8 to TRBJ1-2; 11 bases fit TRBD1. The CDR3 covers 18 residues. Germline V CDR1 and CDR2: SGHVS, FQNEAQ. With 1 base clipped from V and 4 bases from J, the junction kept 11 bases outside the gene matches. CDR3 sequence: CASSLGIIGTGGFYGYTF. The CDR3 region has the DNA TGTGCCAGCAGCTTAGGCATTATTGGGACAGGGGGTTTCTATGGCTACACCTTC.

In this sample, this clone turned up once. The chain links TRBV5-1 to TRBJ2-1; the D gene is possibly TRBD2 (5 bases). Germline V gene sequence: CDR1 SGHRS, CDR2 YFSETQ. Trimming cost V 2 bases and J 2 bases, with 8 bases left between them. The CDR3 is 14 amino acids. CDR3 sequence (DNA): TGCGCCAGCAGCTTCGGGGAGCCCTACAATGAGCAGTTCTTC. It is translated as CASSFGEPYNEQFF.

The rearrangement uses TRBV12-5 and TRBJ1-4; 7 bases align to TRBD1. The CDR3 length is 17 residues. Trimming removed 5 bases from V and 5 bases from J; junction bases left unmatched: 14. The germline gives CDR1 LGHNT, CDR2 FRNRAP. This CDR3 is CASGPTTIRGLNEKLFF. For the CDR3, the DNA is TGTGCTAGTGGTCCAACGACCATCAGGGGGTTAAATGAAAAACTGTTTTTT.

This clone was recorded a few times. V usage is TRBV15 and J usage is TRBJ1-2; D uncertain. The CDR3 spans 13 residues. The V gene lost 0 bases and the J gene lost 5 bases, with 7 bases spanning the gap. Germline V gene data show CDR1 as LNHNV and CDR2 as YYDKDF (reference sequence). The CDR3 DNA follows: TGTGCCACCAGCAGAGAATTAGGGTATGGCTACACCTTC. Its translation is CATSRELGYGYTF.

J is TRBJ1-5 and V is TRBV5-6; D is unclear. Germline lookup yields CDR1 SGHDT and CDR2 YYEEEE. The CDR3 totals 17 residues. With 1 base removed from V and 7 bases from J, the gap between germline ends came to 21 bases. The chain's CDR3 is CASSLSLGGIERQPQHF. Written as DNA, the CDR3 is TGTGCCAGCAGCTTGTCTCTAGGAGGGATCGAGAGGCAGCCCCAGCATTTT.

This chain links TRBV10-3 with TRBJ1-3; D gene ambiguous. From germline, CDR1 is ENHRY and CDR2 SYGVKD. This CDR3 region has 16 residues. The V end lost 5 bases, the J end lost 0 bases, and 14 bases lay between the germline ends. This chain's CDR3 is CAISLSSVISGNTIYF. CDR3 coding DNA: TGTGCCATCAGTCTTTCTTCAGTGATCTCTGGAAACACCATATATTTT.